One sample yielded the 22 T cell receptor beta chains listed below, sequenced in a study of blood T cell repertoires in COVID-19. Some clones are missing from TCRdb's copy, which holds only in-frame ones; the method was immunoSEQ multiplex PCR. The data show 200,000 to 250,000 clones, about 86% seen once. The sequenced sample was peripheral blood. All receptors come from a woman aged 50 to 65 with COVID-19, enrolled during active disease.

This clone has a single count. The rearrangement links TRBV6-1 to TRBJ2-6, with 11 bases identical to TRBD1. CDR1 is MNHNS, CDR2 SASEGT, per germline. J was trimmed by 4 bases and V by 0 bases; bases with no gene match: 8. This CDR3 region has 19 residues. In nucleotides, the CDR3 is TGTGCCAGCAGTGAAGCTACCGGGACAGGGGGGAGAGGGGCCAACGTCCTGACTTTC. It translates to CASSEATGTGGRGANVLTF.

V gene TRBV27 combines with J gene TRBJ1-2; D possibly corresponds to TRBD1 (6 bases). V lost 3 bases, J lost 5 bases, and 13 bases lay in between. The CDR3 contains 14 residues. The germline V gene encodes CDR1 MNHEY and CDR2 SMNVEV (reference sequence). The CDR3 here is CASSFRPGTYGYTF. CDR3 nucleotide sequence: TGTGCCAGCAGTTTCCGGCCCGGGACATATGGCTACACCTTC.

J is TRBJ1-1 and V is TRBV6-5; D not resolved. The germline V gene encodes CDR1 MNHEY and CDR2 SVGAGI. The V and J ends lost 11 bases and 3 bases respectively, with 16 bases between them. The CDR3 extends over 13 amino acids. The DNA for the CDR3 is TGTGCCGGTACCTTCTCCGGGTACACTGAAGCTTTCTTT. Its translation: CAGTFSGYTEAFF.

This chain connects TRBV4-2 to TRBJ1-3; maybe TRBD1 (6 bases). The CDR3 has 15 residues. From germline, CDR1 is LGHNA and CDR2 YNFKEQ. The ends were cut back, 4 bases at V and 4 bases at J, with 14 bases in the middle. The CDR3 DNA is TGTGCCAGCAGCCCCCGGGACACAGCCGGAAACACCATATATTTT. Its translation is CASSPRDTAGNTIYF.

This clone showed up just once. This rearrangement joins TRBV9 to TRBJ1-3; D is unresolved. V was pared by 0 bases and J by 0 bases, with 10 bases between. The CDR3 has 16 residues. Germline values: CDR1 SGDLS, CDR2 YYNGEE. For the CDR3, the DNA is TGTGCCAGCAGCGTAGGTAGCGGCCACTCTGGAAACACCATATATTTT. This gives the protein CASSVGSGHSGNTIYF.

The CDR3 region is CASSEAGTGNYTF. The CDR3 DNA sequence: TGTGCCAGCAGTGAAGCGGGGACAGGGAATTACACCTTC. The chain carries TRBV6-1 and TRBJ1-2, with 9 bases aligning to TRBD1. The V gene's germline CDR1 is MNHNS and CDR2 SASEGT. The CDR3 is 13 amino acids. V was pared by 0 bases and J by 11 bases, with 4 bases of the junction left unmatched.

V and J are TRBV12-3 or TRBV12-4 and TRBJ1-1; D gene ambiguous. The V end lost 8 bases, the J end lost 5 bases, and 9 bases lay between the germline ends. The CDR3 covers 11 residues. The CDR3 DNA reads TGTGCCAGCGGCCCTGCTACTGAAGCTTTCTTT. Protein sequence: CASGPATEAFF.

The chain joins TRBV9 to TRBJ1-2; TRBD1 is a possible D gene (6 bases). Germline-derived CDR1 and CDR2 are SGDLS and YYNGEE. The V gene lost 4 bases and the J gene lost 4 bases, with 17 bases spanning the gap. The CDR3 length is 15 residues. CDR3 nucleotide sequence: TGTGCCAGCAGCTCCTACAGGGTTCGTGTCTATGGCTACACCTTC. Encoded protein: CASSSYRVRVYGYTF.

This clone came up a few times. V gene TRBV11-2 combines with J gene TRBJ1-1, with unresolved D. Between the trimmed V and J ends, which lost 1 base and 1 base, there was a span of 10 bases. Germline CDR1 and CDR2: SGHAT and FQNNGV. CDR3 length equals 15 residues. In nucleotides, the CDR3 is TGTGCCAGCAGCTTAGGCGCGCTAGGGAACACTGAAGCTTTCTTT. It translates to CASSLGALGNTEAFF.

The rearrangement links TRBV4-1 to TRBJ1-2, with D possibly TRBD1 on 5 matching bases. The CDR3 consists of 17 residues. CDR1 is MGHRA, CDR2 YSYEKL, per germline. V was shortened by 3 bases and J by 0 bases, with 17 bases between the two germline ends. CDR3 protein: CASSHLIRDSANYGYTF. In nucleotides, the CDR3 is TGCGCCAGCAGCCACTTAATCAGGGATTCAGCTAACTATGGCTACACCTTC.

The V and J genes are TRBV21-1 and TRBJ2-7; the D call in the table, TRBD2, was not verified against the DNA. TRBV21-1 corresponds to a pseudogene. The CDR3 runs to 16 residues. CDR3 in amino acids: CASSKGSPGTRYEQYF. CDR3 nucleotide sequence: TGTGCCAGCAGCAAAGGTAGCCCCGGGACTAGATACGAGCAGTACTTC.

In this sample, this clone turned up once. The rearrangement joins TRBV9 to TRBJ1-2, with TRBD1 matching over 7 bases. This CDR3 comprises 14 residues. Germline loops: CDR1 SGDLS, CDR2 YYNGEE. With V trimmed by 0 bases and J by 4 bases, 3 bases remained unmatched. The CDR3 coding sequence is TGTGCCAGCAGCGTAGAGACAGGGTCCTATGGCTACACCTTC. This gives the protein CASSVETGSYGYTF.

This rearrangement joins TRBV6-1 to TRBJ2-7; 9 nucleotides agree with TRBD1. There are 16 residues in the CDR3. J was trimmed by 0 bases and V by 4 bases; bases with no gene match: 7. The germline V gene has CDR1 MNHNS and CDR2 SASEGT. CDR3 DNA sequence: TGTGCCAGCAGTGGCACCGGGACAGGGAACTCCTACGAGCAGTACGTC. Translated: CASSGTGTGNSYEQYV.

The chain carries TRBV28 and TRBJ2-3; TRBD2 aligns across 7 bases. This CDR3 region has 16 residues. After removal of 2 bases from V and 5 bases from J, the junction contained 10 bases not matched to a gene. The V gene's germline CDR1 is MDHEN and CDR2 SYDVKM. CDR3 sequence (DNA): TGTGCCAGCAGTTTAGGGGGAGGGTTGGGTCAAGATACGCAGTATTTT. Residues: CASSLGGGLGQDTQYF.

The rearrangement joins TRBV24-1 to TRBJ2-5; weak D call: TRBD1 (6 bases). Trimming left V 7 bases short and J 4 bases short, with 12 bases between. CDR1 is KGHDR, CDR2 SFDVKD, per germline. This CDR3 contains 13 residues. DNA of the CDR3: TGTGCCACCAGAGGACAGTTGGGAGAGACCCAGTACTTC. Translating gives CATRGQLGETQYF.

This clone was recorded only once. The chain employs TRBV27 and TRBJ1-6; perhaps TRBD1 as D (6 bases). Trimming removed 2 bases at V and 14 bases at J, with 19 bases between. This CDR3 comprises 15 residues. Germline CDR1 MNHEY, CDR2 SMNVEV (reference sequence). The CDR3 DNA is TGTGCCAGCAGTTTAACAGGGAGTCGGATGTTTTCCCTCCACTTT. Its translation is CASSLTGSRMFSLHF.

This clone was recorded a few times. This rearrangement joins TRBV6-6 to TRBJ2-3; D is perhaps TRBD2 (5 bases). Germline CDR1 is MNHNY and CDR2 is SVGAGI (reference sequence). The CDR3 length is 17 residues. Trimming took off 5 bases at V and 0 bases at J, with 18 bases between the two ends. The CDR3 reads CASSHTSTKTSTDTQYF. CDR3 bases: TGTGCCAGCAGTCACACTTCGACTAAAACTAGCACAGATACGCAGTATTTT.

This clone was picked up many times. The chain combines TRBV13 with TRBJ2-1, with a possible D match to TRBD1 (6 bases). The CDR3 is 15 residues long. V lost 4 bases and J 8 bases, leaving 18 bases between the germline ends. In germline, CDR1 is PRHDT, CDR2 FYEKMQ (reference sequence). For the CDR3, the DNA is TGTGCCAGCAGCTCCCGAGGACAGTCGGCCGATGAGCAGTTCTTC. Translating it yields CASSSRGQSADEQFF.

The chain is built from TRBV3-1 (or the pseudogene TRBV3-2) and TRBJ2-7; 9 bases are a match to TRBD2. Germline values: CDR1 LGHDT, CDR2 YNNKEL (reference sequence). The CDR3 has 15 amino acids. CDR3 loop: CASSPSGGGVYEQYV. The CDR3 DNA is TGTGCCAGCAGCCCCTCGGGCGGGGGGGTCTACGAGCAATACGTC.

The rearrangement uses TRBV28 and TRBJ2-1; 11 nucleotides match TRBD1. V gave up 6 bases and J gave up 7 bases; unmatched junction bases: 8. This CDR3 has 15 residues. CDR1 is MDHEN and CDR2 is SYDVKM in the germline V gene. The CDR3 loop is CASRPLRDRGNEQFF. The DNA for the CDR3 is TGTGCCAGCAGACCCCTTCGGGACAGGGGGAATGAGCAGTTCTTC.

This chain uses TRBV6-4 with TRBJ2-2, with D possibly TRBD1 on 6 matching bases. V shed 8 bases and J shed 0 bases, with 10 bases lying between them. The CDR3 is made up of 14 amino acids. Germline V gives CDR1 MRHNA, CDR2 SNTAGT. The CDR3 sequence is CASARGANTGELFF. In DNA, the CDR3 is TGTGCCAGCGCCAGGGGCGCGAACACCGGGGAGCTGTTTTTT.

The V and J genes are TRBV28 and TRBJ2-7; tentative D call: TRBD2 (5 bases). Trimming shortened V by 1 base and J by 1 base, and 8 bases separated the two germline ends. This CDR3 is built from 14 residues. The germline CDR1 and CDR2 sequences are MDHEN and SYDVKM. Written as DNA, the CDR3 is TGTGCCAGCAGTTTATCAGGAGGATCCTACGAGCAGTACGTC. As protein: CASSLSGGSYEQYV.